Listed below are T cell receptor beta chains from one sample, sequenced in a study of T cells in Graves' hyperthyroidism and ophthalmopathy. One entry per CDR3 protein results from TCRdb running MiXCR on the multiplex PCR reads. This table has 350,000 to 400,000 distinct CDR3 sequences, less than 20% appearing once. The sample consisted of blood. These receptors were taken from a young man with Graves' ophthalmopathy. Both conserved end residues are part of each CDR3. The D gene is left open where the match is weak. Clone sizes are given selectively: once, few, many, or a class where the clone is expanded.

TRBV3-1	15	.	TRBJ1-2	.	TGTGCCAGCAGCCAATATCGCAGGGGAAACTATGGCTACACCTTC	CASSQYRRGNYGYTF
TRBV27	15	.	TRBJ2-3	.	TGTGCCAGCAGTTTATTCGAACAAGGGGGTAATACGCAGTATTTT	CASSLFEQGGNTQYF
TRBV20-1	14	.	TRBJ2-7	TRBD1	TGCAGTGCTAAGGACAGGGTGGGGTCCTACGAGCAGTACTTC	CSAKDRVGSYEQYF
TRBV24-1	14	few	TRBJ2-2	.	TGTGCCACCAGTGATTTGAAGCGTACCGGGGAGCTGTTTTTT	CATSDLKRTGELFF
TRBV13	16	few	TRBJ2-2	.	TGTGCCAGCAGCGCACGAGAAGGGCCGAACACCGGGGAGCTGTTTTTT	CASSAREGPNTGELFF
TRBV20-1	15	few	TRBJ2-3	TRBD2	TGCAGTGCTAGTCCTAGCGGGGGGGCGGCAGATACGCAGTATTTT	CSASPSGGAADTQYF
TRBV11-2	18	many	TRBJ2-1	.	TGTGCCAGCAGCTTAGGTTATATGGGGTCGGAGTCCTACAATGAGCAGTTCTTC	CASSLGYMGSESYNEQFF
TRBV19	11	.	TRBJ1-1	.	TGTGCCAGTACAACAGGGAGTTCAGCTTTCTTT	CASTTGSSAFF
TRBV7-2	14	.	TRBJ2-3	.	TGTGCCAGCAGCGAACAGGGAGGGAGAGATACGCAGTATTTT	CASSEQGGRDTQYF
TRBV5-6	14	few	TRBJ1-6	TRBD1	TGTGCCAGCAGCTACGGACAGGGCGGTTCACCCCTCCACTTT	CASSYGQGGSPLHF
TRBV5-1	13	many	TRBJ1-5	.	TGCGCCAGCAGCTATACAGGGAATCAGCCCCAGCATTTT	CASSYTGNQPQHF
TRBV7-6	13	many	TRBJ2-1	.	TGTGCCAGCAGCTCGGGCAGTGTTAATGAGCAGTTCTTC	CASSSGSVNEQFF
TRBV10-3	17	many	TRBJ2-5	TRBD2	TGTGCCATCAGTGATGGGCTGGCGGGGGGGTCCCCAGGGACCCAGTACTTC	CAISDGLAGGSPGTQYF
TRBV5-1	14	few	TRBJ2-1	.	TGCGCCAGCAGCTTGGGGGGTCCCAACAATGAGCAGTTCTTC	CASSLGGPNNEQFF
TRBV19	15	.	TRBJ2-1	.	TGTGCCAGTAGTATCATCGGGATACGGAACAATGAGCAGTTCTTC	CASSIIGIRNNEQFF
TRBV10-3	14	.	TRBJ2-7	.	TGTGCCATCAGTGAAGCGGGTATGGGTGACGAGCAGTACTTC	CAISEAGMGDEQYF
TRBV29-1	15	few	TRBJ1-2	.	TGCAGCGTTGATGAAAGGCCCGGCAGGGCCTATGGCTACACCTTC	CSVDERPGRAYGYTF
TRBV6-1	14	many	TRBJ2-7	.	TGTGCCAGCAGTACCTATGACAGGTCCCTGGAGCAGTACTTC	CASSTYDRSLEQYF
TRBV29-1	13	.	TRBJ1-2	.	TGCAGCGTTTGGCACGGTGACATATATGGCTACACCTTC	CSVWHGDIYGYTF
TRBV15	16	few	TRBJ1-4	TRBD1	TGTGCCACCAGCAGAACCACAGGGGCAACTAATGAAAAACTGTTTTTT	CATSRTTGATNEKLFF
TRBV9	18	.	TRBJ1-2	TRBD1	TGTGCCAGCAGCTCATCCGCCGGGACAGGGGTTGGGGACTATGGCTACACCTTC	CASSSSAGTGVGDYGYTF
TRBV6-6	14	few	TRBJ1-6	.	TGTGCCAGCAGTTACGTCAGGGGTAATTCACCCCTCCACTTT	CASSYVRGNSPLHF
TRBV7-2	17	few	TRBJ1-6	.	TGTGCCAGCAGCTCCCAAGGGACGAGCTCCTATAATTCACCCCTCCACTTT	CASSSQGTSSYNSPLHF
TRBV29-1	12	many	TRBJ1-1	.	TGCAGCGTTGATCTGTCAGGGACTGAAGCTTTCTTT	CSVDLSGTEAFF
TRBV10-1	13	.	TRBJ1-6	.	TGCGCCAGCAGTGAGTCCGTTGACTCACCCCTCCACTTT	CASSESVDSPLHF
TRBV11-2	16	many	TRBJ1-2	.	TGTGCCAGCAGCCCATTAACCAGGACAGTACCCTATGGCTACACCTTC	CASSPLTRTVPYGYTF
TRBV27	16	.	TRBJ1-2	TRBD1	TGTGCCAGCAGTCCCTACCACTTGCAGGGGGTAAGAGGCTACACCTTC	CASSPYHLQGVRGYTF
TRBV5-5	14	many	TRBJ1-2	TRBD1	TGTGCCAGCAGCATGATCACAGGGGGCATCGGCTACACCTTC	CASSMITGGIGYTF
TRBV12-3/TRBV12-4	15	many	TRBJ1-2	.	TGTGCCAGCACCCTGGAGGCCGGGGGGAACTATGGCTACACCTTC	CASTLEAGGNYGYTF
TRBV20-1	15	many	TRBJ2-2	.	TGCAGTGCTAAAACTATGGGCAGCAACACCGGGGAGCTGTTTTTT	CSAKTMGSNTGELFF
TRBV18	13	.	TRBJ1-2	.	TGTGCCAGCTCACCAAGCGGCGGTTCTGGCTACACCTTC	CASSPSGGSGYTF
TRBV7-8	16	many	TRBJ1-1	.	TGTGCCAGCAGACCCCGGCGGGGGAGCACGAACACTGAAGCTTTCTTT	CASRPRRGSTNTEAFF
TRBV20-1	13	.	TRBJ1-1	.	TGCAGTGCTAGGGCAATAATGAACACTGAAGCTTTCTTT	CSARAIMNTEAFF
TRBV5-8	15	many	TRBJ2-7	.	TGTGCCAGCAGTCCAGGTTGGGGTGCTGGCTACGAGCAGTACTTC	CASSPGWGAGYEQYF
TRBV6-1	15	many	TRBJ2-1	TRBD1	TGTGCCAGCAATTCGGGACAGGGTGGGACGAATGAGCAGTTCTTC	CASNSGQGGTNEQFF
TRBV24-1	16	few	TRBJ2-2	TRBD1	TGTGCCACCAGTGATCAAGAGACAGGGAGTACCGGGGAGCTGTTTTTT	CATSDQETGSTGELFF
TRBV19	14	.	TRBJ2-2	TRBD1	TGTGCCAGTAGCAGGACAGGGGCAGGCGGGGAGCTGTTTTTT	CASSRTGAGGELFF
TRBV19	16	few	TRBJ1-5	.	TGTGCCAGTAGTATGCAGACAGAGGCTAGCAATCAGCCCCAGCATTTT	CASSMQTEASNQPQHF
TRBV12-3/TRBV12-4	11	few	TRBJ1-4	.	TGTGCCAGCAGCCGAAATGAAAAACTGTTTTTT	CASSRNEKLFF
TRBV6-1	15	many	TRBJ2-2	TRBD1	TGTGCCAGCAGTAGACCAGGGGGCCTGGCCGGGGAGCTGTTTTTT	CASSRPGGLAGELFF
TRBV18	15	few	TRBJ2-7	.	TGTGCCAGCTCACCTTACGTGGGGGGCCAGTACGAGCAGTACTTC	CASSPYVGGQYEQYF
TRBV27	16	many	TRBJ2-1	.	TGTGCCAGCAGTTTATTCGACAGGTTCTCCTACAATGAGCAGTTCTTC	CASSLFDRFSYNEQFF
TRBV19	12	.	TRBJ1-2	.	TGTGCCAGCCATGGGGGTACCTATGGCTACACCTTC	CASHGGTYGYTF
TRBV29-1	16	few	TRBJ2-3	.	TGCAGCGTTGAAAGGGGGGTTACAACTAGCACAGATACGCAGTATTTT	CSVERGVTTSTDTQYF
TRBV5-6	15	many	TRBJ2-3	.	TGTGCCAGCAGTTCTGAGGGGTGGGGCACAGATACGCAGTATTTT	CASSSEGWGTDTQYF
TRBV7-9	13	many	TRBJ2-2	.	TGTGCCAGCAGCCCAGGATGGGGCGGGGAGCTGTTTTTT	CASSPGWGGELFF
TRBV15	13	few	TRBJ1-2	TRBD1	TGTGCCACGGACCTTGACAGGGCCTATGGCTACACCTTC	CATDLDRAYGYTF
TRBV7-9	14	many	TRBJ1-1	.	TGTGCCAGCAGCTTAGTCGGGGCCCGCACTGAAGCTTTCTTT	CASSLVGARTEAFF
TRBV4-2	16	.	TRBJ1-2	.	TGTGCCAGCAGCCAAGAGATCGGACAGAATTCCTATGGCTACACCTTC	CASSQEIGQNSYGYTF
TRBV3-1	14	many	TRBJ1-4	.	TGTGCCAGCAGCCAGGTCAGGGCTAATGAAAAACTGTTTTTT	CASSQVRANEKLFF
TRBV5-1	14	.	TRBJ2-1	.	TGCGCCAGCAGCTTTTCGGGCGTCTACAATGAGCAGTTCTTC	CASSFSGVYNEQFF
TRBV19	15	few	TRBJ1-5	.	TGTGCCAGCGGACTCACTACCTATAGCAATCAGCCCCAGCATTTT	CASGLTTYSNQPQHF
TRBV20-1	12	many	TRBJ2-5	.	TGCAGTGCTCCCACAGGGAAAGAGACCCAGTACTTC	CSAPTGKETQYF